These 5 T cell receptor beta chains were sequenced from one sample in a study of identical twins. MiXCR was run by TCRdb on the 5' RACE reads, yielding one entry per CDR3 protein. Of 400,000 to 550,000 distinct CDR3 sequences in the sample, roughly an eighth were seen once. These data were also reused for a study on yellow fever vaccine responses in identical twins.

Sequencing input: CD4+ T cells sorted from blood. The receptors here all came from a young woman in good health.

The chain has TRBV7-2 and TRBJ1-5; TRBD1 matches at 11 bases. Germline V gene data show CDR1 as SGHTA and CDR2 as FQGNSA. V was pared by 5 bases and J by 6 bases, with 6 bases of the junction left unmatched. The CDR3 contains 15 residues. The CDR3 region has the DNA TGTGCCAGCAGCGTAACCGGGACAGGGGGTCAGCCCCAGCATTTT. This gives the protein CASSVTGTGGQPQHF.

A few counts support this clonotype. The chain links TRBV6-1 to TRBJ2-1; D might be TRBD1 or TRBD2, each matching 5 bases. Germline-derived CDR1 and CDR2 are MNHNS and SASEGT. The V end lost 6 bases, the J end lost 6 bases, and 18 bases lay between the germline ends. The CDR3 length is 15 residues. The CDR3 region is CASSRQSGMGNEQFF. In nucleotides, the CDR3 is TGTGCCAGCAGCCGACAGTCGGGAATGGGCAATGAGCAGTTCTTC.

This clonotype was detected only a few times. The chain has TRBV6-1 and TRBJ2-5; no clear D gene. Between the trimmed V and J ends, which lost 3 bases and 7 bases, there was a span of 15 bases. This CDR3 is built from 14 residues. CDR1 and CDR2 (germline): MNHNS, SASEGT. The CDR3 protein is CASSDRTDAATQYF. The CDR3 nucleotides are TGTGCCAGCAGTGACCGGACCGACGCAGCGACCCAGTACTTC.

This clonotype was detected a few times. The genes are TRBV5-4 and TRBJ2-2; 9 positions agree with TRBD1. Trimming removed 2 bases from V and 2 bases from J; junction bases left unmatched: 7. The CDR3 has 17 residues. The germline V gene encodes CDR1 SGHNT and CDR2 YYREEE (reference sequence). DNA of the CDR3: TGTGCCAGCAGCTTACCCCCGGGACAGGGTAACACCGGGGAGCTGTTTTTT. It yields the protein CASSLPPGQGNTGELFF.

This clonotype has more than one count but fewer than ten. The chain joins TRBV25-1 to TRBJ2-7; D remains ambiguous. Germline assignment: CDR1 MGHDK and CDR2 SYGVNS. The CDR3 is 14 residues long. The V end was cut by 3 bases, the J end by 4 bases, with 13 bases between. CDR3 bases: TGTGCCAGCAGTGAGTCAGGTTCGAAATACGAGCAGTACTTC. It encodes CASSESGSKYEQYF.